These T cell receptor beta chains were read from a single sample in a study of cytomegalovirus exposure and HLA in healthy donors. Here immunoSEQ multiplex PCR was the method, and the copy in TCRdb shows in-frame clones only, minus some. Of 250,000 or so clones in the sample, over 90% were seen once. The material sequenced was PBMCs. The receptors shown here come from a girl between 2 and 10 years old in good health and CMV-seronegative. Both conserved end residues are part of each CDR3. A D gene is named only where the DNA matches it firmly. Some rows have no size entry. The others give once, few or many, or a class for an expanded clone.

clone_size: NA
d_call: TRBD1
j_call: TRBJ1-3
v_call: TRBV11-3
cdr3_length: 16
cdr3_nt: TGTGCCAACGACAGGGGGCAATGTGGCTCTGGAAACACCATATATTTT
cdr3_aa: CANDRGQCGSGNTIYF

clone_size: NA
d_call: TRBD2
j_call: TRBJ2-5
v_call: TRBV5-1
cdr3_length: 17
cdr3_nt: TGCGCCAGCAGCTTGGGCAGCCTAGCGGGGGCCCTAGAGACCCAGTACTTC
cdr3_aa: CASSLGSLAGALETQYF

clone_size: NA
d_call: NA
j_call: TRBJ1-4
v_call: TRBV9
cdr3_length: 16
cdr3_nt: TGTGCCAGCAGCGCCCAGCCCCAAGCGTCTAATGAAAAACTGTTTTTT
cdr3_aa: CASSAQPQASNEKLFF

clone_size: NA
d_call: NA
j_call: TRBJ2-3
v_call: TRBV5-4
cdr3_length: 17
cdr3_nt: TGTGCCAGCAGCCGCGACATTCAACCTGCAGCGGCGAAGACGCAGTATTTT
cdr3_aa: CASSRDIQPAAAKTQYF

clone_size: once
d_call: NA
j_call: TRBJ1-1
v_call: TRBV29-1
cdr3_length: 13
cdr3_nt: TGCAGCGGCCTCGGGGGAGGGAGCACTGAAGCTTTCTTT
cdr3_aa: CSGLGGGSTEAFF

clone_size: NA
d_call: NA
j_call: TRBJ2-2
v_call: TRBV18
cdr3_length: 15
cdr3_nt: TGTGCCAGCTCACCAGGGGGCGCGAACACCGGGGAGCTGTTTTTT
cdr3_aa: CASSPGGANTGELFF

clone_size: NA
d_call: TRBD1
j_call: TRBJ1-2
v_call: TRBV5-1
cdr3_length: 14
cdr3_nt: TGCGCCAGCAGCTTGATGGGACAGCCCTATGGCTACACCTTC
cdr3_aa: CASSLMGQPYGYTF

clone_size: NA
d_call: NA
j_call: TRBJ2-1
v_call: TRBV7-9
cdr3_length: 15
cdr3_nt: TGTGCCAGCAGCCAGGTTCTCGGGAGTGGCAATGAGCAGTTCTTC
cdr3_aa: CASSQVLGSGNEQFF

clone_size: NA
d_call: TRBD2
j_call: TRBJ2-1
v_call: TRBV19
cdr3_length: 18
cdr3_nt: TGTGCCAGTACTTGGGGTAGCGGGAGTTTGGGGTCCTACAATGAGCAGTTCTTC
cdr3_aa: CASTWGSGSLGSYNEQFF

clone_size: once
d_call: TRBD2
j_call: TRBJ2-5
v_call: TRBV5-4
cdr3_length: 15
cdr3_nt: TGTGCCAGCAGCTTGGCGGGACTAGATGTAGAGACCCAGTACTTC
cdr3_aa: CASSLAGLDVETQYF